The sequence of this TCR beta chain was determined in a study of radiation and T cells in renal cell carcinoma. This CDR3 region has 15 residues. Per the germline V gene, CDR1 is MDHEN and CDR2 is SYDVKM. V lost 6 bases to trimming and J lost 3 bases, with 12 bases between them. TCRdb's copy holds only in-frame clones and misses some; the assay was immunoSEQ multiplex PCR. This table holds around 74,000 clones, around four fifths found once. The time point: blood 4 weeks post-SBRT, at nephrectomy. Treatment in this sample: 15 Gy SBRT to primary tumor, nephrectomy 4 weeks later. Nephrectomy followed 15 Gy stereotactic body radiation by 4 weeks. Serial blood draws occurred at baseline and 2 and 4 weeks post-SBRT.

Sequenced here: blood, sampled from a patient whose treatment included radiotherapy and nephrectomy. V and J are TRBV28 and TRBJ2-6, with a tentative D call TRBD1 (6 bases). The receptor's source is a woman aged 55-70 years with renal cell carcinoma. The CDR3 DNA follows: TGTGCCAGCAGCCCACAGGGCAATGGGGCCAACGTCCTGACTTTC. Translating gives CASSPQGNGANVLTF.